These 20 T cell receptor beta chains share one sample of origin, sequenced in a study of T cells in Graves' hyperthyroidism and ophthalmopathy. Amplified TCR beta CDR3 regions derived from RNA transcripts. The primer set for the first-round RT-PCR of the TCR CDR3 was HTBI. TCRdb re-called the multiplex PCR reads through MiXCR, storing one row per CDR3 protein. The table records roughly 560,000 distinct CDR3 sequences, about 15% of them present only once. The sample was blood. The receptors originated from a woman between 35 and 50 years old with Graves' ophthalmopathy.

V and J are TRBV29-1 and TRBJ2-7; a weak D match, TRBD1 (6 bases). V lost 6 bases, J lost 2 bases, and 14 bases lay in between. CDR3 length: 13 amino acids. Germline loops: CDR1 SQVTM, CDR2 ANQGSEA. In nucleotides, the CDR3 is TGCAGCGTATCGACAGGATTTGCCTACGAGCAGTACTTC. Its translation is CSVSTGFAYEQYF.

At least ten counts were recorded for this clonotype. The rearrangement links TRBV19 to TRBJ2-7, with D possibly being TRBD2 (7 bases). V was trimmed by 3 bases and J by 1 base, leaving 13 bases between them. This CDR3 contains 15 residues. The germline gives CDR1 LNHDA, CDR2 SQIVND (reference sequence). CDR3 in DNA: TGTGCCAGTAGTATGGGAGGGGGTTTTTCCTACGAGCAGTACTTC. Its translation is CASSMGGGFSYEQYF.

The rearrangement joins TRBV19 to TRBJ1-2, with D possibly being TRBD1 (5 bases). The V and J ends lost 6 bases and 8 bases respectively, with 13 bases between them. The CDR3 has 12 residues. Looked up from germline, CDR1 is LNHDA and CDR2 is SQIVND (reference sequence). CDR3: CASRRQGKGYTF. In DNA form, the CDR3 reads TGTGCCAGTAGACGGCAGGGTAAGGGCTACACCTTC.

This clonotype came up many times. The V and J genes are TRBV12-3 or TRBV12-4 and TRBJ2-5; 7 nucleotides align to TRBD2. V dropped 5 bases and J dropped 1; count of bases not matched to a gene: 7. The CDR3 runs to 15 residues. CDR3 sequence: CASSPMSGGQETQYF. The CDR3 DNA reads TGTGCCAGCAGTCCCATGTCGGGGGGCCAAGAGACCCAGTACTTC.

This clonotype has at least ten counts. The chain carries TRBV20-1 and TRBJ1-5; a possible D gene is TRBD1 (5 bases). The CDR3 contains 13 residues. The V and J ends lost 3 bases and 6 bases respectively, with 12 bases between them. The germline V gene has CDR1 DFQATT and CDR2 SNEGSKA (reference sequence). Here the CDR3 reads CSASRGVRQPQHF. CDR3 coding DNA: TGCAGTGCTAGTCGGGGGGTCCGTCAGCCCCAGCATTTT.

The table lists this clonotype with many counts. V usage is TRBV11-2 and J usage is TRBJ2-4; a possible D gene is TRBD2 (6 bases). Germline assignment: CDR1 SGHAT and CDR2 FQNNGV. The CDR3 is made up of 15 amino acids. V lost 5 bases and J 6 bases, leaving 17 bases between the germline ends. The CDR3 nucleotides are TGTGCCAGCAGCCCGGAGCGCCTAGCGCGAAACATTCAGTACTTC. This encodes CASSPERLARNIQYF.

This clonotype was observed at least ten times. The rearrangement joins TRBV27 to TRBJ1-2; D possibly corresponds to TRBD1 (6 bases). The germline V and J ends were trimmed by 4 bases and 2 bases, with 14 bases remaining between them. The CDR3 has 15 amino acids. CDR1 is MNHEY and CDR2 is SMNVEV in the germline V gene (reference sequence). CDR3 in DNA: TGTGCCAGCAGTTCCCTGACGGGGGCAAACTATGGCTACACCTTC. It specifies CASSSLTGANYGYTF.

As for this clonotype: At one end, the junction sequence differs from germline, possibly due to a read error. The chain recombines TRBV10-3 with TRBJ1-1; D is perhaps TRBD1 (6 bases). The CDR3 covers 11 residues. The germline CDR1 and CDR2 sequences are ENHRY and SYGVKD. CDR3 nucleotides: TGTGCCATCAGTGAAGGGACATTGAGCGCCTTT. Encoded protein: CAISEGTLSAF.

With regard to this clonotype: A much larger clone is a single base away; this may be a read error. The gene calls are TRBV7-2 and TRBJ2-5; D unresolved. The germline gives CDR1 SGHTA, CDR2 FQGNSA. The CDR3 is 15 residues long. In nucleotides, the CDR3 is TGTGCCAGCAGCTTAAGAGGTCAGGAGAAAGAGGCCCAGTACTTC. This translates into CASSLRGQEKEAQYF.

In this sample, this clonotype turned up a few times. The rearrangement uses TRBV12-3 or TRBV12-4 and TRBJ2-5; 10 nucleotides agree with TRBD2. This CDR3 is built from 15 residues. V gave up 6 bases and J gave up 2 bases; unmatched junction bases: 6. The CDR3 DNA is TGTGCCAGCAGCCCCACTAGCGGGGAACAAGAGACCCAGTACTTC. Translation gives CASSPTSGEQETQYF.

There are many counts of this clonotype. The chain joins TRBV30 to TRBJ2-2; D not resolved. V lost 5 bases and J lost 6, with 7 bases in between. Per germline, CDR1 GTSNPN and CDR2 SVGIG (reference sequence). This CDR3 contains 11 residues. This CDR3 reads CAWLLAGELFF. CDR3 sequence (DNA): TGTGCCTGGCTTTTGGCCGGGGAGCTGTTTTTT.

This clonotype was counted ten times or more. This chain's CDR3 is CASEGYYEQYF. The CDR3 coding sequence is TGTGCTAGCGAAGGGTACTACGAGCAGTACTTC. V usage is TRBV12-5 and J usage is TRBJ2-7; D is uncertain. CDR3 size: 11 residues. Per germline, CDR1 LGHNT and CDR2 FRNRAP. V gave up 9 bases and J gave up 3 bases, with 9 bases separating them.

This clonotype has at least ten counts. V is TRBV15 and J is TRBJ1-5, with D tentatively TRBD1 (5 bases). This CDR3 is 16 amino acids long. V gave up 2 bases and J gave up 6 bases, with 17 bases separating them. The germline CDR1 and CDR2 sequences are LNHNV and YYDKDF (reference sequence). Here the CDR3 DNA reads TGTGCCACCAGCAGAATCCCGGGGGGGATCAGTCAGCCCCAGCATTTT. As protein: CATSRIPGGISQPQHF. Supplemented by reference TRBV15 and TRBJ1-5, the full variable domain reads DAMVIQNPRYQVTQFGKPVTLSCSQTLNHNVMYWYQQKSSQAPKLLFHYYDKDFNNEADTPDNFQSRRPNTSFCFLDIRSPGLGDTAMYLCATSRIPGGISQPQHFGDGTRLSIL.

At least ten counts were recorded for this clonotype. V is TRBV12-3 or TRBV12-4 and J is TRBJ2-7; TRBD1 agrees at 10 bases. After removal of 2 bases from V and 3 bases from J, the junction contained 4 bases not matched to a gene. The CDR3 has 15 amino acids. CDR3 in DNA: TGTGCCAGCAGTTTACCGGGGACAGGGGTCTACGAGCAGTACTTC. This codes for CASSLPGTGVYEQYF.

The chain employs TRBV6-5 and TRBJ1-6; no firm D call. This CDR3 has 13 amino acids. With 0 bases removed from V and 8 bases from J, the gap between germline ends came to 5 bases. Per the germline V gene, CDR1 is MNHEY and CDR2 is SVGAGI. CDR3 in DNA: TGTGCCAGCAGTTACTCTTCGTATTCACCCCTCCACTTT. It codes for CASSYSSYSPLHF.

This clonotype was counted ten times or more. The chain carries TRBV29-1 and TRBJ2-5; D is ambiguous. The CDR3 is 14 amino acids. Germline V gene lookup returns CDR1 SQVTM and CDR2 ANQGSEA. V lost 5 bases and J 3 bases, leaving 16 bases between the germline ends. CDR3 protein: CSVHTKLGKETQYF. The CDR3 coding sequence is TGCAGCGTTCACACCAAGCTGGGGAAAGAGACCCAGTACTTC.

This clonotype was recorded at least ten times. The CDR3 nucleotides read TGTGCCAGCAGGTCAAAAGGGGACTATGGCTACACCTTC. Its protein product is CASRSKGDYGYTF. The chain carries TRBV2 and TRBJ1-2; D possibly corresponds to TRBD1 (5 bases). The CDR3 has 13 residues. CDR1 is SNHLY, CDR2 FYNNEI, per germline. V shed 6 bases and J shed 3 bases, with 11 bases lying between them.

Many counts were recorded for this clonotype. This CDR3 reads CSGGDSNRDTEAFF. As DNA, the CDR3 is TGCAGCGGGGGAGACAGTAACCGGGACACTGAAGCTTTCTTT. The chain carries TRBV29-1 and TRBJ1-1; maybe TRBD1 (5 bases). Germline CDR1 reads SQVTM; CDR2 reads ANQGSEA. The length of the CDR3 is 14 residues. V gave up 7 bases and J gave up 3 bases, with 18 bases separating them.

A few counts support this clonotype. The chain recombines TRBV20-1 with TRBJ2-7; 13 bases match TRBD2. The V gene end was trimmed by 5 bases and the J gene end by 7 bases; junction bases not matched to a gene: 5. The germline V gene encodes CDR1 DFQATT and CDR2 SNEGSKA (reference sequence). The CDR3 contains 13 residues. The CDR3 spells CSAGTSGTWEQYF. DNA of the CDR3: TGCAGTGCTGGGACTAGCGGGACATGGGAGCAGTACTTC.

In its sample, this clonotype was seen many times. The gene calls are TRBV7-8 and TRBJ2-5; maybe TRBD1 (5 bases). The CDR3 runs 16 residues. V dropped 0 bases and J dropped 5 bases, with 16 bases sitting between them. Germline CDR1 SGHVS, CDR2 FQNEAQ. The CDR3 DNA is TGTGCCAGCAGCTTAGCGGGTGGCAGCAGGGTGGAGACCCAGTACTTC. Its translation is CASSLAGGSRVETQYF.